These 28 T cell receptor beta chains were all obtained from the same sample, sequenced in a study of blood T cells in healthy people across ages. The second PCR ran roughly 6 to 11 cycles with a sample-barcoded 5' primer and J-beta primers. MiXCR, applied by TCRdb to the 5' RACE reads, yields one record per CDR3 protein. The sample yields about 1,500,000 distinct CDR3 sequences, 40% to 50% seen once. The sequenced sample consisted of blood. These receptors were obtained from a woman younger than 30 in good health.

V and J are TRBV29-1 and TRBJ2-1; no reliable D call. Germline assignment: CDR1 SQVTM and CDR2 ANQGSEA. This CDR3 is 12 amino acids long. V was cut by 1 base and J by 13 bases, with 14 bases left in between. Here the CDR3 reads CSVEGGGQTQFF. The DNA of the CDR3 is TGCAGCGTTGAAGGGGGTGGGCAGACCCAGTTCTTC.

About this clonotype itself: A junction boundary mismatches the germline segment, possibly from a read error. V usage is TRBV12-5 and J usage is TRBJ2-3; D remains ambiguous. This CDR3 has 11 amino acids. Per the germline V gene, CDR1 is LGHNT and CDR2 is FRNRAP. This CDR3 reads CASGLGIPQYF. The CDR3, as DNA: TGTGCTAGTGGGTTGGGGATCCCGCAGTATTTT. The full variable domain, its missing parts supplied by reference TRBV12-5 and TRBJ2-3, is DARVTQTPRHKVTEMGQEVTMRCQPILGHNTVFWYRQTMMQGLELLAYFRNRAPLDDSGMPKDRFSAEMPDATLATLKIQPSEPRDSAVYFCASGLGIPQYFGPGTRLTVL.

This clonotype showed up just a few times. The chain carries TRBV29-1 and TRBJ1-1; the D gene is possibly TRBD1 (6 bases). Germline V gives CDR1 SQVTM, CDR2 ANQGSEA. CDR3 length equals 11 residues. V dropped 8 bases and J dropped 6 bases, with 13 bases sitting between them. The CDR3 here is CSPSAGAEAFF. For the CDR3, the DNA is TGCAGCCCCTCGGCAGGGGCTGAAGCTTTCTTT.

The chain uses TRBV30 and TRBJ1-5; D perhaps matches TRBD1 (5 bases). CDR1 is GTSNPN and CDR2 is SVGIG in the germline V gene (reference sequence). V lost 2 bases and J lost 3, with 8 bases in between. This CDR3 region has 13 residues. The CDR3 DNA is TGTGCCTGGAGTCGACAGCACAATCAGCCCCAGCATTTT. This gives the protein CAWSRQHNQPQHF.

With regard to this clonotype: Germline is not matched at one junction end, which may reflect a read error. CDR3 nucleotide sequence: TGCGCCGGCAGCCTGGGGACAGAACAAGAGACCCAGTACTTC. Protein product: CAGSLGTEQETQYF. V and J are TRBV5-1 and TRBJ2-5; TRBD1 matches at 7 bases. The CDR3 sequence is 14 residues long. Germline CDR1 reads SGHRS; CDR2 reads YFSETQ.

The chain carries TRBV6-2 or TRBV6-3 and TRBJ2-7; D might be TRBD1 (5 bases). V dropped 11 bases and J dropped 0 bases, with 17 bases sitting between them. This CDR3 is 14 amino acids long. Germline V CDR1 and CDR2: MNHEY, SVGEGT. This CDR3 is CAASEWGSSYEQYF. CDR3 nucleotides: TGTGCCGCCTCAGAGTGGGGCAGCTCCTACGAGCAGTACTTC.

The V gene is TRBV29-1, the J gene TRBJ2-3; no definite D call. The CDR3 sequence is 14 residues long. The germline gives CDR1 SQVTM, CDR2 ANQGSEA. Trimming removed 3 bases from V and 0 bases from J, with 10 bases in between. This CDR3 is CSVEAVPSTDTQYF. For the CDR3, the DNA is TGCAGCGTTGAGGCGGTTCCTAGCACAGATACGCAGTATTTT.

This chain joins TRBV9 and TRBJ1-1, with D uncertain. CDR1 and CDR2 from the germline V gene are SGDLS and YYNGEE. CDR3 length equals 16 residues. Trimming took 0 bases from V and 10 from J, leaving 22 bases between them. The CDR3 sequence is CASSVGGEVGSRAAFF. CDR3 DNA: TGTGCCAGCAGCGTAGGCGGGGAGGTGGGTAGTCGCGCAGCTTTCTTT.

This chain joins TRBV5-1 and TRBJ2-3; D possibly corresponds to TRBD2 (6 bases). Germline V CDR1 and CDR2: SGHRS, YFSETQ. This CDR3 has 17 residues. V shed 1 base and J shed 5 bases, with 20 bases lying between them. This CDR3 reads CASSLIGTSTGGDTQYF. CDR3 nucleotide sequence: TGCGCCAGCAGCTTGATTGGGACTTCGACCGGGGGAGATACGCAGTATTTT.

Notes on this clonotype: The conserved phenylalanine or tryptophan normally closing the CDR3 is absent here, so this likely arose from a read error. The CDR3 spells CASSLIGSGGSTDTQYI. The DNA of the CDR3 is TGTGCCAGCAGCTTAATCGGTAGCGGGGGAAGCACAGATACGCAGTATATT. The J gene is TRBJ2-3, the V gene TRBV7-3; 9 bases are shared with TRBD2. V was clipped by 1 base and J by 0 bases; unmatched bases: 5. The CDR3 totals 17 residues. CDR1 and CDR2 (germline): SGHTA, FQGTGA.

The count of this clonotype is one. V and J are TRBV20-1 and TRBJ2-1; 9 bases fit TRBD2. The J call may be faulty, since TRBJ2-7 better matches the DNA end. CDR3 size: 15 residues. Per the germline V gene, CDR1 is DFQATT and CDR2 is SNEGSKA (reference sequence). DNA of the CDR3: TGCAGTGCTAGCCCTAGCGGGGTTACGTACAATGAGCAGTACTTC. Protein: CSASPSGVTYNEQYF.

This clonotype was seen only once. The rearrangement joins TRBV6-6 to TRBJ2-2; the D call may be TRBD1 or TRBD2 (6 bases each). V shed 3 bases and J shed 6 bases, with 20 bases lying between them. Per the germline V gene, CDR1 is MNHNY and CDR2 is SVGAGI (reference sequence). The CDR3 extends over 17 amino acids. This chain's CDR3 is CASSYLRGLGIAGELFF. The CDR3 DNA sequence: TGTGCCAGCAGTTATCTTCGGGGGCTAGGAATAGCCGGGGAGCTGTTTTTT.

A note on this clonotype: The junction departs from the called germline gene at one end, perhaps through a read error. J is TRBJ2-5 and V is TRBV9; 10 bases map to TRBD1. Per the germline V gene, CDR1 is SGDLS and CDR2 is YYNGEE. This CDR3 region has 15 residues. For the CDR3, the DNA is TGTACCAGCAGCGTAGATAGACAGGGGGCAGAGACCCAGTACTTC. Its protein is CTSSVDRQGAETQYF.

The chain recombines TRBV5-1 with TRBJ2-3, with D possibly called TRBD1 or TRBD2 (5 bases each). The length of the CDR3 is 16 residues. CDR1 is SGHRS and CDR2 is YFSETQ in the germline V gene. V was cut by 0 bases and J by 0 bases, with 11 bases left in between. In DNA, the CDR3 is TGCGCCAGCAGCTTGGCCCGGGACGGTAGCACAGATACGCAGTATTTT. Residues: CASSLARDGSTDTQYF. Drawing the rest from reference TRBV5-1 and TRBJ2-3, the complete variable domain is KAGVTQTPRYLIKTRGQQVTLSCSPISGHRSVSWYQQTPGQGLQFLFEYFSETQRNKGNFPGRFSGRQFSNSRSEMNVSTLELGDSALYLCASSLARDGSTDTQYFGPGTRLTVL.

In this sample, this clonotype turned up a few times. The rearrangement uses TRBV2 and TRBJ2-5, with TRBD2 identical over 8 bases. The DNA end is more similar to TRBJ2-7, so the J call may be wrong. The CDR3 spans 14 residues. Germline CDR1 reads SNHLY; CDR2 reads FYNNEI. DNA of the CDR3: TGTGCCAGCAAGAAGGTTAGCGGGGTCTACGAGCAGTACTTC. Protein product: CASKKVSGVYEQYF.

The gene calls are TRBV10-3 and TRBJ2-3; a weak D match, TRBD2 (5 bases). Trimming left V 6 bases short and J 4 bases short, with 5 bases between. This CDR3 has 11 residues. Germline CDR1 reads ENHRY; CDR2 reads SYGVKD. The CDR3 here is CAIRRADTQYF. The CDR3 bases are TGTGCCATCAGGAGGGCAGATACGCAGTATTTT.

This chain joins TRBV4-1 and TRBJ2-1; D is possibly TRBD2 (5 bases). The CDR3 has 14 amino acids. CDR1 is MGHRA and CDR2 is YSYEKL in the germline V gene. Trimming removed 5 bases at V and 4 bases at J, with 12 bases between. Here the CDR3 DNA reads TGCGCCAGCAGCACACGGGATCTATACAATGAGCAGTTCTTC. This encodes CASSTRDLYNEQFF.

The CDR3 DNA is TGTGCCAGCAGTGAACACAGGGGGAATGAAAAACTGTTTTTT. It codes for CASSEHRGNEKLFF. The chain employs TRBV25-1 and TRBJ1-4, with 8 bases aligning to TRBD1. V lost 2 bases to trimming and J lost 5 bases; unmatched junction nucleotides: 1. Germline V gene data show CDR1 as MGHDK and CDR2 as SYGVNS. This CDR3 has 14 amino acids.

In its sample, this clonotype was seen once. The rearrangement uses TRBV7-9 and TRBJ2-1, with TRBD1 as a possible D gene (6 bases). The germline V gene encodes CDR1 SEHNR and CDR2 FQNEAQ (reference sequence). Between the trimmed V and J ends, which lost 6 bases and 9 bases, there was a span of 15 bases. The CDR3 sequence is 13 residues long. The CDR3 DNA sequence: TGTGCCAGCAGTGATTTACAGGGCACTGAGCAGTTCTTC. Amino acid sequence: CASSDLQGTEQFF.

The rearrangement links TRBV2 to TRBJ2-1, with D perhaps matching TRBD2 (6 bases). CDR1 and CDR2 from the germline V gene are SNHLY and FYNNEI. The CDR3 totals 14 residues. The V gene lost 11 bases and the J gene lost 13 bases, with 27 bases spanning the gap. The CDR3 sequence: CASNPGEYQETQFF. The CDR3, as DNA: TGTGCCTCCAACCCGGGAGAGTACCAAGAGACCCAGTTCTTC. The whole variable domain, filled in from reference TRBV2 and TRBJ2-1, reads EPEVTQTPSHQVTQMGQEVILRCVPISNHLYFYWYRQILGQKVEFLVSFYNNEISEKSEIFDDQFSVERPDGSNFTLKIRSTKLEDSAMYFCASNPGEYQETQFFGPGTRLTVL.

This chain links TRBV5-1 with TRBJ2-5; 8 bases align to TRBD1. The better agreement between TRBJ2-7 and the DNA end casts doubt on the J call. The CDR3 is 13 residues long. CDR1 SGHRS and CDR2 YFSETQ come from the germline V gene. The DNA for the CDR3 is TGCGCCAGCAGGGAGGACAGGGCACGCGAGCAGTACTTC. Translation: CASREDRAREQYF.

This clonotype appeared a single time. Here the CDR3 DNA reads TGTGCCAGCAGCCCTTCGAGCGGGGGGGCCGGGGAGACCCAGTACTTC. Its protein product is CASSPSSGGAGETQYF. The chain uses TRBV9 and TRBJ2-5; 10 bases line up with TRBD2. This CDR3 is 16 amino acids long. After removal of 4 bases from V and 5 bases from J, the junction contained 11 bases not matched to a gene. Germline V gene lookup returns CDR1 SGDLS and CDR2 YYNGEE. The full variable domain, rest sourced from reference TRBV9 and TRBJ2-5, is DSGVTQTPKHLITATGQRVTLRCSPRSGDLSVYWYQQSLDQGLQFLIQYYNGEERAKGNILERFSAQQFPDLHSELNLSSLELGDSALYFCASSPSSGGAGETQYFGPGTRLLVL.

The genes are TRBV20-1 and TRBJ1-1; maybe TRBD1 (5 bases). This CDR3 spans 14 amino acids. CDR1 is DFQATT, CDR2 SNEGSKA, per germline (reference sequence). Trimming removed 4 bases from V and 1 base from J, with 13 bases in between. CDR3 DNA: TGCAGTGCTACCCAGACAGCACCGAACACTGAAGCTTTCTTT. Translated: CSATQTAPNTEAFF.

This clonotype was counted between two and nine times. The rearrangement links TRBV20-1 to TRBJ2-7; D possibly corresponds to TRBD2 (6 bases). The CDR3 loop spans 13 amino acids. Germline V gives CDR1 DFQATT, CDR2 SNEGSKA (reference sequence). Trimming took 5 bases from V and 3 from J, leaving 14 bases between them. The CDR3 sequence: CSAPGAGLYEQYF. The CDR3 DNA reads TGCAGTGCTCCTGGGGCGGGACTCTACGAGCAGTACTTC.

The chain links TRBV12-5 to TRBJ2-5; D not resolved. This CDR3 has 16 amino acids. V lost 1 base and J lost 0, with 12 bases in between. The V gene's germline CDR1 is LGHNT and CDR2 FRNRAP. Here the CDR3 reads CASGLGRRTDQETQYF. The CDR3 DNA follows: TGTGCTAGTGGTTTGGGGCGAAGGACGGACCAAGAGACCCAGTACTTC. Together with reference TRBV12-5 and TRBJ2-5, the CDR3 gives the full variable domain: DARVTQTPRHKVTEMGQEVTMRCQPILGHNTVFWYRQTMMQGLELLAYFRNRAPLDDSGMPKDRFSAEMPDATLATLKIQPSEPRDSAVYFCASGLGRRTDQETQYFGPGTRLLVL.

The V gene is TRBV4-1, the J gene TRBJ2-7; 16 bases align to TRBD2. CDR1 and CDR2 (germline): MGHRA, YSYEKL. Trimming at V came to 3 bases and at J to 6 bases, leaving 11 bases not matched to a gene. The CDR3 contains 18 residues. CDR3 region: CASSHNPFGTSGGVEQYF. The CDR3 DNA reads TGCGCCAGCAGCCACAATCCTTTCGGGACTAGCGGGGGGGTCGAGCAGTACTTC.

V gene TRBV10-3 combines with J gene TRBJ2-7, with 11 positions matching TRBD1. In germline, CDR1 is ENHRY, CDR2 SYGVKD. This CDR3 has 14 residues. The V gene end was trimmed by 6 bases and the J gene end by 5 bases; junction bases not matched to a gene: 6. CDR3 residues: CAISGQGADNEQYF. The CDR3 coding sequence is TGTGCCATCAGCGGACAGGGGGCAGATAACGAGCAGTACTTC.

The rearrangement links TRBV9 to TRBJ1-1; D call uncertain. This CDR3 contains 16 residues. Trimming took off 0 bases at V and 0 bases at J, with 12 bases between the two ends. Germline CDR1 reads SGDLS; CDR2 reads YYNGEE. The CDR3 DNA reads as TGTGCCAGCAGCGTAGGGTGGCAGAACATGAACACTGAAGCTTTCTTT. It encodes CASSVGWQNMNTEAFF.